This T cell receptor beta chain was observed in a study of response to subunit inactivated influenza vaccine. Findings and caveats of the study: The authors suggested that every seasonal influenza vaccination recruits few new T cells.

This clonotype was detected many times. Its cognate antigen is unknown. MiXCR was run by TCRdb on the RT-PCR reads, yielding one entry per CDR3 protein. The sample consists of roughly 150,000 distinct CDR3 sequences, roughly a tenth of them appearing once. The sample in question was non-naive T cells sorted from PBMCs, obtained 35 to 45 days after vaccination. The clonotype originates from a man aged 45-65 years who received an inactivated influenza vaccine.

The CDR3: CASSLDGGYSNQPQHF. CDR3 in DNA: TGCGCCAGCAGCTTGGACGGAGGCTATAGCAATCAGCCCCAGCATTTT. The chain has TRBV5-1 and TRBJ1-5; D is ambiguous. The V gene lost 0 bases and the J gene lost 0 bases, with 10 bases spanning the gap. Germline V gene sequence: CDR1 SGHRS, CDR2 YFSETQ. This CDR3 spans 16 amino acids.